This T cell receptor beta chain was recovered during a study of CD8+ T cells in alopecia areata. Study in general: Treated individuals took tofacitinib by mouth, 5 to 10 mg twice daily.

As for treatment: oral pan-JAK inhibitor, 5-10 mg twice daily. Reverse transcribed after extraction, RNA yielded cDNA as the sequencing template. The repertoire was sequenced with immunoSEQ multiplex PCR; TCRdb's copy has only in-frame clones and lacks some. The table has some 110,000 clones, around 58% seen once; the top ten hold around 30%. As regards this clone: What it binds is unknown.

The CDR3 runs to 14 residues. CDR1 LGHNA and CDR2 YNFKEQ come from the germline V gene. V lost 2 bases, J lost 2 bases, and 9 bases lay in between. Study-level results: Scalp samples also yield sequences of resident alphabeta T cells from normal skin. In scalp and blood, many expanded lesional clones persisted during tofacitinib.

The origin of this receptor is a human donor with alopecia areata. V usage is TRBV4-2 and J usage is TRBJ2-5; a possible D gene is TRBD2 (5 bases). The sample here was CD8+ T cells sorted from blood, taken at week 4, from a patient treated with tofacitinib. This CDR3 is CASSQSGNQETQYF. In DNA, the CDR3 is TGTGCCAGCAGCCAATCCGGGAATCAAGAGACCCAGTACTTC.